This T cell receptor (beta chain) emerged from a study of T-cell memory formation after mild COVID-19. This clonotype has a count of ten or more. This CDR3 is built from 14 residues. Losses at the gene ends were 6 bases for V and 1 base for J; bases not matched to a gene: 3. From germline, CDR1 is MNHNS and CDR2 SASEGT. A single record per CDR3 protein comes from TCRdb applying MiXCR to the 5' RACE reads. The repertoire holds about 340,000 distinct CDR3 sequences, with around 21% as singletons. This TCR was sampled from an adult woman who had mild COVID-19 (a few samples of this study predate the infection). Cell type and time point are not known. Source material: PBMCs or a T cell subset sorted from them (not recorded which). The chain carries TRBV6-1 and TRBJ1-1; TRBD1 matches at 9 bases. The CDR3 spells CASRRDRANTEAFF. The CDR3 nucleotides read TGTGCCAGCAGACGGGACAGGGCGAACACTGAAGCTTTCTTT.